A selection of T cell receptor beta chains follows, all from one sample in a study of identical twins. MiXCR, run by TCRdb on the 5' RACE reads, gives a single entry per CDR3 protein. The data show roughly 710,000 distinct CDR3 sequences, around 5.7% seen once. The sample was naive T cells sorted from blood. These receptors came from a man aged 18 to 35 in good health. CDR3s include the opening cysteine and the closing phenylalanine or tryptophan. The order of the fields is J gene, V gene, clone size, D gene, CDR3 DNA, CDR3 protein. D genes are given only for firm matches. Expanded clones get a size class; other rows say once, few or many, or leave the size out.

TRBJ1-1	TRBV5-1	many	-	TGCGCCAGCAGCTTGGGCCCACAGAATGAAGCTTTCTTT	CASSLGPQNEAFF
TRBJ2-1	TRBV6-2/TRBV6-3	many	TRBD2	TGTGCCAGCAGCTCGAGCGGGAGCGGCGAGCAGTTCTTC	CASSSSGSGEQFF
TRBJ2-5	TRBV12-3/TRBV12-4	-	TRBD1	TGTGCCAGCAGTTTAGCGCACGGCAGGGGGCCTGAGACCCAGTACTTC	CASSLAHGRGPETQYF
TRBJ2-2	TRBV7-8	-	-	TGTGCCAGCAGCTTTGCACTACCTAACACCGGGGAGCTGTTTTTT	CASSFALPNTGELFF
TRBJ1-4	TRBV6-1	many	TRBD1	TGTGCCAGCAGGACAGGGGGGGCTGAAAAACTGTTTTTT	CASRTGGAEKLFF
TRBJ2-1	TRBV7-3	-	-	TGTGCCAGCAGCGTACCGGGCCCACACAATGAGCAGTTCTTC	CASSVPGPHNEQFF
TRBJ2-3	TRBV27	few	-	TGTGCCAGCAGTTTCCTCCCAACGGCTCACACAGATACGCAGTATTTT	CASSFLPTAHTDTQYF
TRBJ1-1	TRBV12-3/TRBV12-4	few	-	TGTGCCAGCAGTTTGAGGGCGGGCACTGAAGCTTTCTTT	CASSLRAGTEAFF
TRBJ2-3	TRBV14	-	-	TGTGCCAGCAGCCAATTTTTGACAGATACGCAGTATTTT	CASSQFLTDTQYF
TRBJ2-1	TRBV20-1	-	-	TGCAGTGCATCTCCCCGGCTAGCATCTTACAATGAGCAGTTCTTC	CSASPRLASYNEQFF
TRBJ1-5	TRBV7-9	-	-	TGTGCCAGCAGCTCCGACCCGAGGCAGCCCCAGCATTTT	CASSSDPRQPQHF
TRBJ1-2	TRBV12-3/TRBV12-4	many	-	TGTGCCAGCAGTCGGGGGACGGCAAAAATCAACTATGGCTACACCTTC	CASSRGTAKINYGYTF
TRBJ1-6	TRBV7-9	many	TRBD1	TGTGCCAGCAGCATGACAGGGCTGGGTTCACCCCTCCACTTT	CASSMTGLGSPLHF
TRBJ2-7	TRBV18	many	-	TGTGCCAGCTCACCAAGCTTCGGCGGGCAAAGAAGCTACGAGCAGTACTTC	CASSPSFGGQRSYEQYF
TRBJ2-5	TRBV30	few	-	TGTGCCTGGAGTCCTTACCCCCTCCAGACCCAGTACTTC	CAWSPYPLQTQYF
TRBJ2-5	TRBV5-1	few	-	TGCGCCAGCAGCTTGACTCAGCAAGAGACCCAGTACTTC	CASSLTQQETQYF
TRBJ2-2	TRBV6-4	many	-	TGTGCCAGCAGTGTGGAGGGAGCCAACACCGGGGAGCTGTTTTTT	CASSVEGANTGELFF
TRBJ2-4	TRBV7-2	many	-	TGTGCCAGCAGCTTAGCAGGAGGGGCCAAAAACATTCAGTACTTC	CASSLAGGAKNIQYF
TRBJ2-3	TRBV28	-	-	TGTGCCGCGAGAGGGGGTGGGGATACGCAGTATTTT	CAARGGGDTQYF
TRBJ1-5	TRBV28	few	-	TGTGCCAGCAGTTTGGGTTGGGGTGGCAATCAGCCCCAGCATTTT	CASSLGWGGNQPQHF
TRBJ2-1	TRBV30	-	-	TGTGCCGGGACCGCAAGCAATGAGCAGTTCTTC	CAGTASNEQFF
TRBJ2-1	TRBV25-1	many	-	TGTGCCAGCAGTGAGCCAGGACGGTTCGACAATGAGCAGTTCTTC	CASSEPGRFDNEQFF
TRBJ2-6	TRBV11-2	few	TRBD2	TGTGCCAGCAGCTCCGTCGGGGGAGGGGTCTCTGGGGCCAACGTCCTGACTTTC	CASSSVGGGVSGANVLTF
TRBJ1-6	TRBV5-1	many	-	TGCGCCAGCAGAGAAGCAGTTAATAATTCACCCCTCCACTTT	CASREAVNNSPLHF
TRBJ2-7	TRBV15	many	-	TGTGCCACCAGCAGAGATAGCGGCTACGAGCAGTACTTC	CATSRDSGYEQYF
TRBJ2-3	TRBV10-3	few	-	TGTGCCATCAGTGATTCTCCGGGGATTAGCACAGATACGCAGTATTTT	CAISDSPGISTDTQYF
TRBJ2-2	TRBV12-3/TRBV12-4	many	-	TGTGCCAGCAGCCGGACACTCACCGGGGAGCTGTTTTTT	CASSRTLTGELFF